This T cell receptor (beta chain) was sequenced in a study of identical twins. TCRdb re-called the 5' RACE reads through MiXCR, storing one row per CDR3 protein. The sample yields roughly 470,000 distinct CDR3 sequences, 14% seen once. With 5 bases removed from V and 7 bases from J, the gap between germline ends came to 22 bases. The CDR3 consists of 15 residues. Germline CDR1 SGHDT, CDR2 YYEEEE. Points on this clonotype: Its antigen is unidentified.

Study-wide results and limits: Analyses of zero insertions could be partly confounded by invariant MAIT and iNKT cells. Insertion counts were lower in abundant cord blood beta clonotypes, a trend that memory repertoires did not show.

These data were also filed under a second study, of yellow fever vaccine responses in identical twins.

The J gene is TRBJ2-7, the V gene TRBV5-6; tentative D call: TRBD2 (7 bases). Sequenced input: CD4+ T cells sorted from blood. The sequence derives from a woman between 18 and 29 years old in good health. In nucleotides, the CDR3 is TGTGCCAGCAGATTAGGGGGGGGGTTCGGGTCGGAGCAGTACTTC. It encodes CASRLGGGFGSEQYF.